The rows below give T cell receptor beta chains drawn from one sample of a study of T cell responses to AZD1222 COVID-19 vaccine. Libraries were prepared by immunoSEQ multiplex PCR; TCRdb keeps only in-frame clonotypes and omits some of them. The table records 65,000 to 75,000 clones, over 70% of them present only once. Sample: peripheral blood, taken 28 days after the second AZD1222 dose. Receptors originate from an adult who received the AZD1222 COVID-19 vaccine. The CDR3 runs from the conserved cysteine through the conserved F or W. The D gene is left open where the match is weak. Some rows have no size entry. The others give once, few or many, or a class for an expanded clone.

TRBJ2-7	-	TRBV30	-	CAWAKSGGNSYEQYF	TGTGCCTGGGCGAAATCAGGAGGAAACTCCTACGAGCAGTACTTC
TRBJ2-3	few	TRBV10-3	TRBD1	CAIMRDGTGADTQYF	TGTGCCATCATGAGGGACGGGACAGGGGCAGATACGCAGTATTTT
TRBJ1-5	-	TRBV19	-	CASKSGNQPQHF	TGTGCCAGTAAGAGTGGCAATCAGCCCCAGCATTTT
TRBJ2-1	-	TRBV19	TRBD2	CASSALAGGYNEQFF	TGTGCCAGTAGCGCTCTAGCGGGGGGTTACAATGAGCAGTTCTTC
TRBJ2-2	-	TRBV19	-	CASSPRSARDTGELFF	TGTGCCAGTAGCCCCCGATCCGCGCGAGACACCGGGGAGCTGTTTTTT
TRBJ2-7	-	TRBV20-1	-	CSAPSGYEQYF	TGCAGTGCACCTTCGGGGTACGAGCAGTACTTC
TRBJ1-5	-	TRBV27	-	CASSLLGRVNQPQHF	TGTGCCAGCAGTTTATTGGGGCGCGTGAATCAGCCCCAGCATTTT
TRBJ2-5	-	TRBV29-1	-	CSVVLGVETQYF	TGCAGCGTTGTTTTGGGGGTGGAGACCCAGTACTTC
TRBJ2-3	-	TRBV7-9	-	CASSLDGGGTQYF	TGTGCCAGCAGCTTAGACGGCGGTGGTACGCAGTATTTT
TRBJ2-3	-	TRBV15	TRBD1	CATSPRDRGRADTQYF	TGTGCCACCAGCCCTCGGGACAGGGGGCGCGCAGATACGCAGTATTTT
TRBJ2-2	-	TRBV24-1	-	CATSPTSLGTGELFF	TGTGCCACCAGCCCGACTAGTCTCGGCACCGGGGAGCTGTTTTTT
TRBJ1-5	-	TRBV19	TRBD1	CASSGTGGNQPQHF	TGTGCCAGTAGCGGGACAGGGGGCAATCAGCCCCAGCATTTT
TRBJ2-5	-	TRBV19	TRBD1	CASSISGQAKETQYF	TGTGCCAGTAGTATTTCGGGACAGGCCAAAGAGACCCAGTACTTC
TRBJ2-3	-	TRBV7-2	-	CASSSDMSSTDTQYF	TGTGCCAGCAGCTCTGACATGTCTAGCACAGATACGCAGTATTTT
TRBJ1-2	-	TRBV7-2	TRBD1	CASTVVGTDFYYGYTF	TGTGCCAGCACTGTAGTGGGGACAGACTTCTATTATGGCTACACCTTC
TRBJ1-2	-	TRBV29-1	TRBD1	CSVDARGQGNGYTF	TGCAGCGTTGACGCCCGAGGACAGGGCAATGGCTACACCTTC
TRBJ2-1	-	TRBV25-1	-	CASSTAGIPNYNEQFF	TGTGCCAGCAGCACCGCCGGGATCCCCAACTACAATGAGCAGTTCTTC
TRBJ2-7	-	TRBV27	-	CASSPWGPPYEQYF	TGTGCCAGCAGTCCCTGGGGCCCACCCTACGAGCAGTACTTC
TRBJ2-7	-	TRBV3-1/TRBV3-2	TRBD1	CASSPGQRLSEQYF	TGTGCCAGCAGCCCGGGACAGCGCTTGTCCGAGCAGTACTTC
TRBJ1-5	-	TRBV19	TRBD1	CASRDRHYSNQPQHF	TGTGCCAGCCGGGACAGACATTATAGCAATCAGCCCCAGCATTTT
TRBJ1-5	-	TRBV10-3	-	CATQGLGDNQPQHF	TGTGCCACACAGGGCTTAGGAGACAATCAGCCCCAGCATTTT
TRBJ2-7	-	TRBV28	-	CASKTAGPKELYEQYF	TGTGCCAGCAAAACGGCGGGACCGAAGGAACTCTACGAGCAGTACTTC
TRBJ2-5	-	TRBV18	-	CASSPPGREGETQYF	TGTGCCAGCTCACCCCCCGGGAGAGAGGGGGAGACCCAGTACTTC
TRBJ2-2	-	TRBV11-2	-	CASSLGQKNTGELFF	TGTGCCAGCAGCTTAGGACAGAAGAACACCGGGGAGCTGTTTTTT
TRBJ1-3	once	TRBV2	-	CASGSEGYGGNTIYF	TGTGCCAGCGGATCCGAGGGTTATGGTGGAAACACCATATATTTT
TRBJ1-3	-	TRBV5-5	-	CASSFATVYSGNTIYF	TGTGCCAGCAGCTTTGCCACAGTCTACTCTGGAAACACCATATATTTT
TRBJ2-1	once	TRBV11-3	-	CASSAGIYNEQFF	TGTGCCAGCAGCGCCGGGATCTACAATGAGCAGTTCTTC
TRBJ1-6	-	TRBV28	TRBD1	CASSSTTTGAQPLHF	TGTGCCAGCAGTTCGACAACGACAGGGGCCCAGCCCCTCCACTTT
TRBJ2-5	-	TRBV7-9	TRBD2	CASSLGGGRPGETQYF	TGTGCCAGCAGCTTAGGCGGGGGGCGCCCAGGAGAGACCCAGTACTTC
TRBJ2-1	once	TRBV4-2	TRBD2	CASSRQGGGTSGIGNEQFF	TGTGCCAGCAGCCGACAGGGTGGGGGGACTAGCGGGATAGGTAATGAGCAGTTCTTC